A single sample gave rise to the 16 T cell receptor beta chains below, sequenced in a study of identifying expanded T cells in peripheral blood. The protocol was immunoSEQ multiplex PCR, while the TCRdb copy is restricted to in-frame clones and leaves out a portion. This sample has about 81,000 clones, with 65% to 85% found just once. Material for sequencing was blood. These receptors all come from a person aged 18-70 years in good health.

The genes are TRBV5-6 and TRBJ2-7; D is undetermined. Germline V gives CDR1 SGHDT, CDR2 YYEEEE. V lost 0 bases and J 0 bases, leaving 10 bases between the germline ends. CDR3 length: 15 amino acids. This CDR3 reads CASSLGTESSYEQYF. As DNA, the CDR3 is TGTGCCAGCAGCTTGGGGACCGAAAGCTCCTACGAGCAGTACTTC.

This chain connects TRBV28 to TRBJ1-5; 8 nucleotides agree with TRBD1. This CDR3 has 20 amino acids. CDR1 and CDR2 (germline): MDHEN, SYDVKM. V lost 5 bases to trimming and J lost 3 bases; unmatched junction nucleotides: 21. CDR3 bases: TGTGCCAGCAGTCCGTCGAACTCCGGGACAGGCAGGGGTTACAATCAGCCCCAGCATTTT. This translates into CASSPSNSGTGRGYNQPQHF.

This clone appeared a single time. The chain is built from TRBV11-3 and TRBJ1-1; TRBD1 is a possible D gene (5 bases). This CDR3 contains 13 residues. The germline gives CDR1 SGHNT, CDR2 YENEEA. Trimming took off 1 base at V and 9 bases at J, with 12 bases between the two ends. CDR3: CASSLGRGSKAFF. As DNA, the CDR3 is TGTGCCAGCAGCTTAGGGAGGGGTTCTAAAGCTTTCTTT.

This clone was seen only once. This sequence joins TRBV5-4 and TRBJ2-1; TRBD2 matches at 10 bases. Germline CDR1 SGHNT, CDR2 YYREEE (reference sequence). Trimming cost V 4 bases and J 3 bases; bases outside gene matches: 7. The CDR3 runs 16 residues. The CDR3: CASSPRTSGSYNEQFF. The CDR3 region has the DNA TGTGCCAGCAGCCCCAGGACTAGCGGCAGCTACAATGAGCAGTTCTTC.

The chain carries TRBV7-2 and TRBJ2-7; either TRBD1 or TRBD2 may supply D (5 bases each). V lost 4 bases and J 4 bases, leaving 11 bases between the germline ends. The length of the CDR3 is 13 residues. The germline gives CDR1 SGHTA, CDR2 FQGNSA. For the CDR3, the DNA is TGTGCCAGCAGCTACCAGAGGGGTTACGAGCAGTACTTC. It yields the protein CASSYQRGYEQYF.

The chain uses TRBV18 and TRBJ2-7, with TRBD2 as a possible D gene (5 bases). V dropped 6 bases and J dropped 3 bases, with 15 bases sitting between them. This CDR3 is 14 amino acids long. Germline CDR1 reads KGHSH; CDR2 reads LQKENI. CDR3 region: CASSQEGRLYEQYF. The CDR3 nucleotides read TGTGCCAGCTCTCAAGAGGGAAGGCTCTACGAGCAGTACTTC.

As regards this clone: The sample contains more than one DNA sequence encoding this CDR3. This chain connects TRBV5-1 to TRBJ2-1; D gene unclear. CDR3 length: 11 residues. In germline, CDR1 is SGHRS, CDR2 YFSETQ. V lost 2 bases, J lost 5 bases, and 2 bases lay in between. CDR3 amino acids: CASSLDNEQFF. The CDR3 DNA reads TGCGCCAGCAGCTTAGACAATGAGCAGTTCTTC. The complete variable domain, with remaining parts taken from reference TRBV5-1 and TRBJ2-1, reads KAGVTQTPRYLIKTRGQQVTLSCSPISGHRSVSWYQQTPGQGLQFLFEYFSETQRNKGNFPGRFSGRQFSNSRSEMNVSTLELGDSALYLCASSLDNEQFFGPGTRLTVL.

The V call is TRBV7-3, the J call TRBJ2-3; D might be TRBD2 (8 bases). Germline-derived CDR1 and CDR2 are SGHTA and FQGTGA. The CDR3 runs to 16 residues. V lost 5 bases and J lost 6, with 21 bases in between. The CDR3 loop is CASSPGGSGDLDTQYF. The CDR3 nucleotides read TGTGCCAGCAGCCCAGGGGGTAGCGGGGACCTGGATACGCAGTATTTT. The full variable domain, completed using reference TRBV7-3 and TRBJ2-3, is GAGVSQTPSNKVTEKGKYVELRCDPISGHTALYWYRQSLGQGPEFLIYFQGTGAADDSGLPNDRFFAVRPEGSVSTLKIQRTERGDSAVYLCASSPGGSGDLDTQYFGPGTRLTVL.

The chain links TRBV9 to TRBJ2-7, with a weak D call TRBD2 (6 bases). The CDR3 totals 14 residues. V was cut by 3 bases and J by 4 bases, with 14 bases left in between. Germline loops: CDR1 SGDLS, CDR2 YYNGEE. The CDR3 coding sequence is TGTGCCAGCAGCGCCCGGGACTGGGGGTACGAGCAGTACTTC. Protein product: CASSARDWGYEQYF.

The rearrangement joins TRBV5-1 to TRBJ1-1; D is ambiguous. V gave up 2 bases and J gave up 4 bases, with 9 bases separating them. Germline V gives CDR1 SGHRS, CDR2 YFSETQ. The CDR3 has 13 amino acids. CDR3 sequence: CASSFAGGTEAFF. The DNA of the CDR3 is TGCGCCAGCAGCTTTGCAGGTGGCACTGAAGCTTTCTTT.

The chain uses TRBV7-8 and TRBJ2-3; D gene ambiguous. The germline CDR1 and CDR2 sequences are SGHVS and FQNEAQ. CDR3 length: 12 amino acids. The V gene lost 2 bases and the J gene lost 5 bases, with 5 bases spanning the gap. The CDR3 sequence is CASSLHVDTQYF. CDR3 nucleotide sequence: TGTGCCAGCAGCTTACACGTAGATACGCAGTATTTT.

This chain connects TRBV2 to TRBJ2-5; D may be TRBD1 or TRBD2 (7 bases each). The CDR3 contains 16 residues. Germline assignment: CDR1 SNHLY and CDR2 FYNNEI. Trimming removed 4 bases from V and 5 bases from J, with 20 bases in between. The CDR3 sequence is CASSARGGYVGETQYF. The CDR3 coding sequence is TGTGCCAGCAGTGCCAGGGGGGGCTACGTCGGGGAGACCCAGTACTTC.

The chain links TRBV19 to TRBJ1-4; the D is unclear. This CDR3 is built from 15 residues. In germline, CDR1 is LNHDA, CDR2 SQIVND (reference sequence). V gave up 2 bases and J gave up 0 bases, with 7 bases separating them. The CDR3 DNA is TGTGCCAGTAGTATAAATTTGGCAACTAATGAAAAACTGTTTTTT. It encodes CASSINLATNEKLFF.

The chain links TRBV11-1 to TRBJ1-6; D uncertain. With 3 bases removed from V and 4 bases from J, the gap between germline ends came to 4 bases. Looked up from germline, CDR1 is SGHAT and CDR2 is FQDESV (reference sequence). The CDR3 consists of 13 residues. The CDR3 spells CASSLGYNSPLHF. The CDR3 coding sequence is TGTGCCAGCAGCTTGGGATATAATTCACCCCTCCACTTT.

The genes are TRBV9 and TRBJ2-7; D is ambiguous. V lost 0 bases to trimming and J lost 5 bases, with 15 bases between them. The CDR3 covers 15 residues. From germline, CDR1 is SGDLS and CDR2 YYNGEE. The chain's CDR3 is CASSVVPGSLNEQYF. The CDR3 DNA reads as TGTGCCAGCAGCGTAGTCCCGGGTAGCCTTAACGAGCAGTACTTC.

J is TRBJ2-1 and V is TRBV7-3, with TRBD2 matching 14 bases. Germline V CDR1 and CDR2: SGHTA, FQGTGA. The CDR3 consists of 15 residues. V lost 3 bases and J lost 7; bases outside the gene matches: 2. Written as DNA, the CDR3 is TGTGCCAGCAGCTTGGGACTAGCGGGAGTAAATGAGCAGTTCTTC. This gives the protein CASSLGLAGVNEQFF.